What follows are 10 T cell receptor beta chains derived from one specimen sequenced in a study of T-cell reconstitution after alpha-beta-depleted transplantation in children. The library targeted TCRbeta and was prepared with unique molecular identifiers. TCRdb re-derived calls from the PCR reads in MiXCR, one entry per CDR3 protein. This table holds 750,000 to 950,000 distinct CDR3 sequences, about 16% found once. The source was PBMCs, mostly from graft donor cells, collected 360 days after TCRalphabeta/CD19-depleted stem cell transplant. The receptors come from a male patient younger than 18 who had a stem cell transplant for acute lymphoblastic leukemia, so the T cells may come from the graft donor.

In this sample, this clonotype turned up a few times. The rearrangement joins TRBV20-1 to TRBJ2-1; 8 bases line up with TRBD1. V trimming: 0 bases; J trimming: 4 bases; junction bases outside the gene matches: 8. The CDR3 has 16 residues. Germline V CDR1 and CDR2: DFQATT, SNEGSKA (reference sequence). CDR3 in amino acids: CSAREGPGQGYNEQFF. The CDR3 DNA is TGCAGTGCTAGAGAAGGTCCAGGACAGGGATACAATGAGCAGTTCTTC.

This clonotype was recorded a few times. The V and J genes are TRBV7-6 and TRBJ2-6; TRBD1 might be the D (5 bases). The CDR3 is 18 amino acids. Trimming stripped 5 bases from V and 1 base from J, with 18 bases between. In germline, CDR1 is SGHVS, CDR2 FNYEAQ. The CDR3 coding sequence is TGTGCCAGCAGCCCCCGACAGCCCCTCGTGTCTGGGGCCAACGTCCTGACTTTC. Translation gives CASSPRQPLVSGANVLTF.

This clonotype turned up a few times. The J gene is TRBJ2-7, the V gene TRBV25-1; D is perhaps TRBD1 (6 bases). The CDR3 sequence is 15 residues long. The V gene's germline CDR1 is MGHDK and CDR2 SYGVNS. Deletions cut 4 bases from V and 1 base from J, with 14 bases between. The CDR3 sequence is CASSAEGTPSYEQYF. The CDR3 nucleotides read TGTGCCAGCAGTGCGGAAGGGACACCTTCCTACGAGCAGTACTTC.

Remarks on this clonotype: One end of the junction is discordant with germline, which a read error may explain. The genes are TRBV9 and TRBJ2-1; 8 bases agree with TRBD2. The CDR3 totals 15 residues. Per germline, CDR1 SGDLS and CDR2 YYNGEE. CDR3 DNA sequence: TGTGCCAGCAGCGTATTGGGACTAGGGGTATATGAGCAGTTCTTT. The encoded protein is CASSVLGLGVYEQFF.

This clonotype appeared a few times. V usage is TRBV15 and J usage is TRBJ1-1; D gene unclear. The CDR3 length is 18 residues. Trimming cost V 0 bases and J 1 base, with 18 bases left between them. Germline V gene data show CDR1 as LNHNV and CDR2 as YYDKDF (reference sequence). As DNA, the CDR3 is TGTGCCACCAGCAGAGATGAGTTTGTGGTGCGGCCGAACACTGAAGCTTTCTTT. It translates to CATSRDEFVVRPNTEAFF.

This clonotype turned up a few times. DNA for the CDR3: TGCGCCAGCAGCCAAGTGGCGGGAGTATATAGCAATCAGCCCCAGCATTTT. Protein product: CASSQVAGVYSNQPQHF. The J gene is TRBJ1-5, the V gene TRBV4-1; D is unresolved. V lost 1 base and J 0 bases, leaving 13 bases between the germline ends. The CDR3 runs to 17 residues. Germline V gives CDR1 MGHRA, CDR2 YSYEKL.

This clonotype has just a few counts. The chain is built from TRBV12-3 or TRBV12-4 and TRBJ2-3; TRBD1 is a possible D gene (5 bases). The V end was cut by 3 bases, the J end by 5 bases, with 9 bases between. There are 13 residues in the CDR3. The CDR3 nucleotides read TGTGCCAGCAGTTTTAGGGGTCAAGATACGCAGTATTTT. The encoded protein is CASSFRGQDTQYF.

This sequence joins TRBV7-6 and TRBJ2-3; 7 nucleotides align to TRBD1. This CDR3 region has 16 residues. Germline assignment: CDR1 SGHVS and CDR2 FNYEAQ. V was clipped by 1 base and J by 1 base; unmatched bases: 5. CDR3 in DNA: TGTGCCAGCAGCTTAGAGTCGGGGACAGGCACAGATACGCAGTATTTT. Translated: CASSLESGTGTDTQYF.

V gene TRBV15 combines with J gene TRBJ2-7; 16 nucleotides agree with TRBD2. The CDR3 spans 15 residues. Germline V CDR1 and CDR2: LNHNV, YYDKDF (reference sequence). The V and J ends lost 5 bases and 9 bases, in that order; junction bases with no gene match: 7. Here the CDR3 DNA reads TGTGCCACCAGCGGCGCCGGGACTAGCGGGAGGGTGCAGTACTTC. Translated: CATSGAGTSGRVQYF.

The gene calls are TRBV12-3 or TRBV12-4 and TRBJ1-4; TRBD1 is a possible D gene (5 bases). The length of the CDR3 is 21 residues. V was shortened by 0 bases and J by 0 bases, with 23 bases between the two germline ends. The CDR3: CASSLASWWGRPTPTNEKLFF. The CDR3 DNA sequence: TGTGCCAGCAGTTTAGCCAGTTGGTGGGGCAGACCAACTCCAACTAATGAAAAACTGTTTTTT.